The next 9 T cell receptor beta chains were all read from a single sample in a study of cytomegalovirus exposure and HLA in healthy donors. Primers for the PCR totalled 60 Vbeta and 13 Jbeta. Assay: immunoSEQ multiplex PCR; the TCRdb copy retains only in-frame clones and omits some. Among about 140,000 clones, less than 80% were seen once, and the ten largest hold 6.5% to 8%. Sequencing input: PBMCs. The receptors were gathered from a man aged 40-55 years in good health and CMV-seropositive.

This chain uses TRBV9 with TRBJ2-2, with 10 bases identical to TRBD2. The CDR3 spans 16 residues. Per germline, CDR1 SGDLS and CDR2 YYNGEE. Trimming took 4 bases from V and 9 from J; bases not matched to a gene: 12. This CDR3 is CASSSPRASGRWELFF. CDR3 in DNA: TGTGCCAGCAGCTCGCCCCGGGCTAGCGGGAGATGGGAGCTGTTTTTT.

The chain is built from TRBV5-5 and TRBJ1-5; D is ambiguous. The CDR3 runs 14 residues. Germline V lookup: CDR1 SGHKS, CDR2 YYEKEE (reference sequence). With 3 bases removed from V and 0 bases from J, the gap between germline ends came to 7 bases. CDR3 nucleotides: TGTGCCAGCAGCTCCCTAGGTAGCAATCAGCCCCAGCATTTT. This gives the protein CASSSLGSNQPQHF.

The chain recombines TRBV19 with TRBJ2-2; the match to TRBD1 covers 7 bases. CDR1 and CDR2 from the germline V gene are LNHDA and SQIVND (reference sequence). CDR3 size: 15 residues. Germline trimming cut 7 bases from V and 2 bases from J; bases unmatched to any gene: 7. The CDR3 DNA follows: TGTGCCAGTAACCTCGGACAGGCTAACACCGGGGAGCTGTTTTTT. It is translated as CASNLGQANTGELFF.

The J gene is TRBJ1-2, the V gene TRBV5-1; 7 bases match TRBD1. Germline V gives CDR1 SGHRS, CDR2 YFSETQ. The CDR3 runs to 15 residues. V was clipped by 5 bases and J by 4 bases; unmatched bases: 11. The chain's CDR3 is CASRAWDSEAYGYTF. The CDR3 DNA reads TGCGCCAGCAGAGCCTGGGACAGCGAAGCCTATGGCTACACCTTC.

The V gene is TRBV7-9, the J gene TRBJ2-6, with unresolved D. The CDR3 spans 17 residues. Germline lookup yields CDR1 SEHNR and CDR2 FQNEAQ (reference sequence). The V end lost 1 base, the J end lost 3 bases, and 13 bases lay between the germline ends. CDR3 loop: CASSLDHSVSGANVLTF. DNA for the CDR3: TGTGCCAGCAGCTTAGACCATTCTGTTAGTGGGGCCAACGTCCTGACTTTC.

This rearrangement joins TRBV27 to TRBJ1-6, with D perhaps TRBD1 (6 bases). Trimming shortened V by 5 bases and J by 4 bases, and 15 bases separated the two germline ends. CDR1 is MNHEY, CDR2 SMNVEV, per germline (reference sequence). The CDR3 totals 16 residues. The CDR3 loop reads CASSHRAQRYNSPLHF. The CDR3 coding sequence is TGTGCCAGCAGTCACAGGGCGCAGAGATATAATTCACCCCTCCACTTT.

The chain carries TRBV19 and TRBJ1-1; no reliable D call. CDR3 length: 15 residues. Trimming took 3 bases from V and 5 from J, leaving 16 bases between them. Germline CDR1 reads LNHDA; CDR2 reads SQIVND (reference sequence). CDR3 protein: CASSMGNGRTTEAFF. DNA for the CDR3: TGTGCCAGTAGTATGGGAAACGGGAGAACAACTGAAGCTTTCTTT.

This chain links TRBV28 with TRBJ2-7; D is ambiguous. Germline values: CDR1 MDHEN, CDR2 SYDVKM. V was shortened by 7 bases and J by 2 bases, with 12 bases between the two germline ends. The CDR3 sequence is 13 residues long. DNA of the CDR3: TGTGCCAGCAAAACCGACACCACCTACGAGCAGTACTTC. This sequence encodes CASKTDTTYEQYF.

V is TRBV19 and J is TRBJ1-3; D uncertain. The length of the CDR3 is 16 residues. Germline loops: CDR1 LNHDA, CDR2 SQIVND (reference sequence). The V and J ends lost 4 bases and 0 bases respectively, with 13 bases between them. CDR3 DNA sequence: TGTGCCAGTAGTACCTTTTCGCTTAGCTCTGGAAACACCATATATTTT. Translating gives CASSTFSLSSGNTIYF.